The source of this T cell receptor beta chain is a study of post-analysis software for immune sequencing data. Across the study: Relapsing-remitting, secondary progressive and progressive-relapsing courses of multiple sclerosis were included. Study observations and caveats: Same-batch preparations were strongly co-clustered by F measure. Controls had lower frequencies than patients of 4 or 5 TRBV segments, which included TRBV5-6, TRBV5-1 and TRBV20-1. Significantly lower normalized Chao1 diversity was found in patients with multiple sclerosis relative to controls.

CDR1 is SGHRS and CDR2 is YFSETQ in the germline V gene. V was clipped by 0 bases and J by 4 bases; unmatched bases: 6. The CDR3 is 15 amino acids. Unique molecular identifiers featured in each of the TCR beta cDNA libraries. In TCRdb, the PCR reads were re-called with MiXCR into one record per CDR3 protein. The sample consists of 180,000 or so distinct CDR3 sequences, approximately 30% of them appearing once. This clonotype was counted a few times. Its antigen is not known. This chain links TRBV5-1 with TRBJ1-1; 7 bases agree with TRBD1. The source is a girl aged 2 to 17 with multiple sclerosis. Material for sequencing was blood. CDR3 region: CASSLETGWSTEAFF. In DNA form, the CDR3 reads TGCGCCAGCAGCTTGGAGACAGGGTGGAGCACTGAAGCTTTCTTT.